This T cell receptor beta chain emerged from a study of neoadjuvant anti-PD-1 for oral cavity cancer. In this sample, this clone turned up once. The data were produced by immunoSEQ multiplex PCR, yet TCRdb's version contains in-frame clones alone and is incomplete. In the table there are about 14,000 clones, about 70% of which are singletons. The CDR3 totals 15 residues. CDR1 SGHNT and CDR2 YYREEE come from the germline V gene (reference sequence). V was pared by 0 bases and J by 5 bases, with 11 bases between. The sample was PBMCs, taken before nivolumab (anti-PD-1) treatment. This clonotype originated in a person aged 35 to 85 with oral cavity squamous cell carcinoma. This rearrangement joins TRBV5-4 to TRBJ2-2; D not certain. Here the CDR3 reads CASSLGIDPTGELFF. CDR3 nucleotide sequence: TGTGCCAGCAGCTTGGGGATCGATCCGACCGGGGAGCTGTTTTTT.